This TCR beta chain originates from a study of T cell responses to AZD1222 COVID-19 vaccine. On the study more broadly: Second doses that came at about 4 or about 12 weeks were put together. Study-wide results and limits: Possibly, clonal diversity was underestimated; donors were largely white British and included more females. Seropositivity was recorded at baseline in only a handful of AZD1222 recipients. Two AZD1222 doses significantly raised spike-specific TCR breadth and depth over controls.

TCRdb's table, derived via immunoSEQ multiplex PCR, lists solely in-frame clones and lacks some. Of 130,000 to 150,000 clones detected, about 90% appear once; the ten largest clones hold approximately 2%. The V end was cut by 0 bases, the J end by 2 bases, with 8 bases between. The V gene's germline CDR1 is MNHNY and CDR2 SVGAGI (reference sequence). The CDR3 extends over 14 amino acids. In regard to this clone: The antigen is unknown.

Sample: peripheral blood, taken on day 0 of AZD1222 vaccination. The TCR comes from an adult in good health. The genes are TRBV6-6 and TRBJ2-7; D is unclear. DNA for the CDR3: TGTGCCAGCAGTTACTCGAGTTGGACCTACGAGCAGTACTTC. Amino acid sequence: CASSYSSWTYEQYF.